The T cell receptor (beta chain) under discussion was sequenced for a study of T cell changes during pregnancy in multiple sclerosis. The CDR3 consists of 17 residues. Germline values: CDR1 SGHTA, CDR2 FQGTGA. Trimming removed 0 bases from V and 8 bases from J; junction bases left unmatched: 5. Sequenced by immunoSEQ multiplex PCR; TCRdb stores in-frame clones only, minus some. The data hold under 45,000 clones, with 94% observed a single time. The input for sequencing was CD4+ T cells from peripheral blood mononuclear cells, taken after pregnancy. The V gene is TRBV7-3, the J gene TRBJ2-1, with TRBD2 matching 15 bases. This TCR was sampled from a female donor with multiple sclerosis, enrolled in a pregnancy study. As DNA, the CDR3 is TGTGCCAGCAGCTTAACGGGACTAGCGGGGGGAGGGGATGAGCAGTTCTTC. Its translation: CASSLTGLAGGGDEQFF.